This T cell receptor (beta chain) is drawn from a study of cytomegalovirus exposure and HLA in healthy donors. Study observations and caveats: Later analysis showed most CMV-associated TCR beta chains appearing HLA-restricted. Reportedly, diagnosis of cytomegalovirus status by the classifier showed high specificity and sensitivity.

Remarks on this clone: What it binds is unknown.

The primer mix had 60 Vbeta and 13 Jbeta primers. In the original analysis: In a later analysis, the count reached 74 million or so unique TCR beta chains, with approximately 11 million shared. Some clones are missing from TCRdb's copy, which holds only in-frame ones; the method was immunoSEQ multiplex PCR. For V, J and clone size, that table is used; D and trimming come from the DNA. The sample shows 150,000 to 200,000 clones, over 75% of them seen only once. The V segment lost 6 bases and the J segment 2 bases; nucleotides outside the gene matches: 7. Looked up from germline, CDR1 is LNHDA and CDR2 is SQIVND (reference sequence). The CDR3 has 15 residues.

Sequenced input: PBMCs. The chain is built from TRBV19 and TRBJ1-1, with TRBD1 matching 9 bases. This TCR was sampled from a man younger than 35 in good health and CMV-seronegative. The CDR3 protein is CASRQQGALNTEAFF. CDR3 DNA sequence: TGTGCCAGTAGACAACAGGGGGCATTAAACACTGAAGCTTTCTTT.